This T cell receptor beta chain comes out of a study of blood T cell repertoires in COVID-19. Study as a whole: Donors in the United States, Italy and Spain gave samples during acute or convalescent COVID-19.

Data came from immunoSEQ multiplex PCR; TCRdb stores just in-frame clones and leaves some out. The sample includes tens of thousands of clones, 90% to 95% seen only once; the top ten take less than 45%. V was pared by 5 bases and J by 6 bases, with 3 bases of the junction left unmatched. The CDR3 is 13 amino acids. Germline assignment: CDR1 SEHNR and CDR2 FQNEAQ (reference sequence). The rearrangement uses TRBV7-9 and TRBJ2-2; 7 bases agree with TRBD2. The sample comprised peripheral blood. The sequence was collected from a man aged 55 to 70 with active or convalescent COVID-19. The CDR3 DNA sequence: TGTGCCAGCAGCCACGGGGGGTCCGGGGAGCTGTTTTTT. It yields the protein CASSHGGSGELFF.